This TCR beta chain was recovered during a study of shared clonotypes between healthy human individuals. With respect to this clone: At one end the junction does not follow the germline gene, possibly because of a read error.

Naive CD8 populations comprised CD45RO-negative cells positively selected for CCR7, excluding terminally differentiated effector memory CD45RA+ cells. TCRdb keeps only in-frame clones here, not all; method: immunoSEQ multiplex PCR. The sample has around 2.1 million clones; approximately 94% are singletons. This CDR3 has 14 amino acids. The germline CDR1 and CDR2 sequences are MNHEY and SVGAGI. The source material was naive CD8+ T cells from PBMCs. The chain employs TRBV6-5 and TRBJ2-7; the D gene is possibly TRBD1 (6 bases). The clonotype comes from a man aged 18 to 29 in good health. Some clones in this sample may be carry-over from other donors' samples. CDR3 bases: TGTACCAGCAGTTACGGACAGCCGCCCTACGAGCAGTACTTC. Protein sequence: CTSSYGQPPYEQYF.